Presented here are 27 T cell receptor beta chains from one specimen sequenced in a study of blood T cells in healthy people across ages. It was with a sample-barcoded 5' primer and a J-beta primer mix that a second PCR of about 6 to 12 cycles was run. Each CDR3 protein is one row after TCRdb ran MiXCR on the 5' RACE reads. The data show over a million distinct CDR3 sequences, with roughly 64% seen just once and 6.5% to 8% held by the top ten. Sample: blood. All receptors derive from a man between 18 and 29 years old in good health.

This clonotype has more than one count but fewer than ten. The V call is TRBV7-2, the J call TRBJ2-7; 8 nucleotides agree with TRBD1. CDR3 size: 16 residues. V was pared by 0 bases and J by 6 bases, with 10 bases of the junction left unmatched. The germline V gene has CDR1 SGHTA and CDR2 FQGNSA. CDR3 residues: CASSLASPQGAIEQYF. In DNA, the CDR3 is TGTGCCAGCAGCTTAGCCAGTCCGCAGGGGGCGATCGAGCAGTACTTC.

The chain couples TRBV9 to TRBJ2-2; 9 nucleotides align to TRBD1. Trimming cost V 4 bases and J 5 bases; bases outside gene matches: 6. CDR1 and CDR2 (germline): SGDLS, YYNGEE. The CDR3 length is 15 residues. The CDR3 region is CASSWTGDHTGELFF. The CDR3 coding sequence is TGTGCCAGCAGCTGGACAGGGGACCATACCGGGGAGCTGTTTTTT.

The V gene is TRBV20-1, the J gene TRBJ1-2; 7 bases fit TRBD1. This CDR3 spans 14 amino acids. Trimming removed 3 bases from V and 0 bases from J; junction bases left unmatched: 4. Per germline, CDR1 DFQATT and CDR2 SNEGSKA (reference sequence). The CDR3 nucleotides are TGCAGTGCTAGGGAGACAGGGACTAACTATGGCTACACCTTC. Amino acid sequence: CSARETGTNYGYTF.

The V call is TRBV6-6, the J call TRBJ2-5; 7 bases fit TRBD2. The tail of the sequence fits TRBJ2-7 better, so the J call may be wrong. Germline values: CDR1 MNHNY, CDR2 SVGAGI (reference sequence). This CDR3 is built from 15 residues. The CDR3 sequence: CASSYCGGDGCEQYF. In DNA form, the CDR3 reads TGTGCCAGCAGTTACTGCGGGGGAGACGGCTGCGAGCAGTACTTC.

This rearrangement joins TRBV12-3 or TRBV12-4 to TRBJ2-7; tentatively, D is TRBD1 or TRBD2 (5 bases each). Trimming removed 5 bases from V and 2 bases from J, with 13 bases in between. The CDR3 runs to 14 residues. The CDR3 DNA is TGTGCCAGCAGTCGGGACGCAGCCCCCTACGAGCAGTACTTC. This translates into CASSRDAAPYEQYF.

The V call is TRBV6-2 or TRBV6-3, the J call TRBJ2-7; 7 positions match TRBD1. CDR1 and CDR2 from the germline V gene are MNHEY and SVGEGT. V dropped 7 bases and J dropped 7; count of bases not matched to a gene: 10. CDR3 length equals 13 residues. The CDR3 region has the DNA TGTGCCAGCACCGAGGGACAGTCCCTGGAGCAGTACTTC. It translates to CASTEGQSLEQYF.

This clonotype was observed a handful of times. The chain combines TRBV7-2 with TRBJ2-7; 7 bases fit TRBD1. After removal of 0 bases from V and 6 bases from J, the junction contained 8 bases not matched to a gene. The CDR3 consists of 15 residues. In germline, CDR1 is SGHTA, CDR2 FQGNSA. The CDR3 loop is CASSLAQARGLEQYF. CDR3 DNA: TGTGCCAGCAGCTTAGCGCAGGCTAGGGGGCTCGAGCAGTACTTC.

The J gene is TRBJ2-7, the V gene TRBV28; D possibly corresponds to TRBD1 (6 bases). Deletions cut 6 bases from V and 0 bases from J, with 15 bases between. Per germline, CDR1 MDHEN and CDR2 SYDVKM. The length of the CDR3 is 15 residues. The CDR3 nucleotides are TGTGCCAGCAGCCGCGCGACAGGTAGCTCCTACGAGCAGTACTTC. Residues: CASSRATGSSYEQYF.

The CDR3 protein is CAGGTAGNNSPLHF. The CDR3 region has the DNA TGCGCCGGGGGGACAGCGGGCAATAATTCACCCCTCCACTTT. The chain links TRBV4-1 to TRBJ1-6, with 7 bases matching TRBD1. The CDR3 consists of 14 residues. CDR1 is MGHRA, CDR2 YSYEKL, per germline. With V trimmed by 11 bases and J by 5 bases, 9 bases remained unmatched.

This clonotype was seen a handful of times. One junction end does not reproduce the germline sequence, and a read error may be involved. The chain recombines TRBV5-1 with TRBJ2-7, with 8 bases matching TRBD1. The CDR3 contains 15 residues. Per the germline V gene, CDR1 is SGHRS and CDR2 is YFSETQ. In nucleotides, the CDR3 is TGTGCCAGCAGCTTAGTCGACAGGGGCTCCTACGAGCAGTACTTC. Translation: CASSLVDRGSYEQYF.

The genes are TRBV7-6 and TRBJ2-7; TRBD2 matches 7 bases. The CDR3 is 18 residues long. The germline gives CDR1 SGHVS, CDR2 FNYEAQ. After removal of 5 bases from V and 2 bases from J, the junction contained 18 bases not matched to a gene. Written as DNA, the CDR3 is TGTGCCAGCAGCCAACAAGCCCGCCCTAGCGGCACTCCCTACGAGCAGTACTTC. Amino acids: CASSQQARPSGTPYEQYF. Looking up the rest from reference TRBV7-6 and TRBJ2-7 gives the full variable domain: GAGVSQSPRYKVTKRGQDVALRCDPISGHVSLYWYRQALGQGPEFLTYFNYEAQQDKSGLPNDRFSAERPEGSISTLTIQRTEQRDSAMYRCASSQQARPSGTPYEQYFGPGTRLTVT.

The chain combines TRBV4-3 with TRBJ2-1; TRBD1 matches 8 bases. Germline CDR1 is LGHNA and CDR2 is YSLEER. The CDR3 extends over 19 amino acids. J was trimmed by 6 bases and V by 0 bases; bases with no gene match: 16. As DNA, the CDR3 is TGCGCCAGCAGCCAAGATCGGAGGTCTTCAGGGGGCCCCCCCAATGAGCAGTTCTTC. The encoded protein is CASSQDRRSSGGPPNEQFF.

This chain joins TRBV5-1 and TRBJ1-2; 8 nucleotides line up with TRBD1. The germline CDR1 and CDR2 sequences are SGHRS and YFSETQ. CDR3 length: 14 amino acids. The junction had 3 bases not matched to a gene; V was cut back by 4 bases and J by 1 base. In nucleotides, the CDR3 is TGCGCCAGCAGCCGGGACAGGTATAACTATGGCTACACCTTC. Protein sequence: CASSRDRYNYGYTF.

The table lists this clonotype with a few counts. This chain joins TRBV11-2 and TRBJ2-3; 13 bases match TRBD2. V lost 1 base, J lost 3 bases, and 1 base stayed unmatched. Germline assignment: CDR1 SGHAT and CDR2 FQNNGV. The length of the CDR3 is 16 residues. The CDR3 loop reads CASSLVGLAGTDTQYF. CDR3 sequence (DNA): TGTGCCAGCAGCTTAGTGGGACTAGCGGGGACAGATACGCAGTATTTT.

Here the CDR3 DNA reads TGCAGTGCAGGGGGGGCAGAACCGTATAATGGCTACACCTTC. This translates into CSAGGAEPYNGYTF. This rearrangement joins TRBV20-1 to TRBJ1-2, with D perhaps TRBD1 (6 bases). The V gene lost 6 bases and the J gene lost 6 bases, with 20 bases spanning the gap. This CDR3 spans 14 amino acids. Germline loops: CDR1 DFQATT, CDR2 SNEGSKA (reference sequence).

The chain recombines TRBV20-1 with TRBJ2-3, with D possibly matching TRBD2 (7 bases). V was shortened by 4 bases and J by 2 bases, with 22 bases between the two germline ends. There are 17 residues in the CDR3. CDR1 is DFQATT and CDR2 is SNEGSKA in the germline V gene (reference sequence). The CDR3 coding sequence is TGCAGTGCTACTCGCGGCCGGGGGGCCGGTCACACAGATACGCAGTATTTT. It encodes CSATRGRGAGHTDTQYF.

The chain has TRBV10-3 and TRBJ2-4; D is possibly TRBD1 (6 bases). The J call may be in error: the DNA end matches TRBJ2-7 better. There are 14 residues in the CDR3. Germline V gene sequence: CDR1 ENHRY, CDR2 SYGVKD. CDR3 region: CAISVYRDKDEQYF. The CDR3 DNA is TGTGCCATCAGTGTGTACAGGGATAAGGACGAGCAGTACTTC.

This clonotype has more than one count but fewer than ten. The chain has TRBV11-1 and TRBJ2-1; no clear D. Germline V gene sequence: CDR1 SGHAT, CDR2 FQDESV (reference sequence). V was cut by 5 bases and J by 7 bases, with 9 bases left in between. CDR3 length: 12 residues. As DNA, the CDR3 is TGTGCCAGCAGCGCCACAGCGAATGAGCAGTTCTTC. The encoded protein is CASSATANEQFF.

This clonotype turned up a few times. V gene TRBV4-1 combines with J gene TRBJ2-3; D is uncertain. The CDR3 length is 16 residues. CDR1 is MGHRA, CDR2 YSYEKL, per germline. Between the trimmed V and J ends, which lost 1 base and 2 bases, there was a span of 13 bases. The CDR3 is CASSQVNVVTTDTQYF. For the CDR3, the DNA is TGCGCCAGCAGCCAAGTGAATGTAGTAACCACAGATACGCAGTATTTT.

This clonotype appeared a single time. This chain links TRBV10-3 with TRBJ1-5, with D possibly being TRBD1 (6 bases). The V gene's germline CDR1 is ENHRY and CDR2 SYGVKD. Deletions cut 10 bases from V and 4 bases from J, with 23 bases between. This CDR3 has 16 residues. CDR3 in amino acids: CASQSERQGKNQPQHF. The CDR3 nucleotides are TGTGCCAGCCAAAGCGAGCGGCAGGGGAAGAATCAGCCCCAGCATTTT.

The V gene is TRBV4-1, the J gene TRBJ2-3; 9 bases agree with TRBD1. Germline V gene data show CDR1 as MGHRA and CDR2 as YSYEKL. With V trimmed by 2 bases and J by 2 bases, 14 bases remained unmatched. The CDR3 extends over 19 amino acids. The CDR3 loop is CASSQKGGQGGGFTDTQYF. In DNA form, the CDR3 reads TGCGCCAGCAGCCAAAAGGGGGGACAGGGCGGTGGATTCACAGATACGCAGTATTTT.

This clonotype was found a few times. DNA of the CDR3: TGTGCCAGCAGCCTAGACACGCTCAGCTACGAGCAGTACTTC. This translates into CASSLDTLSYEQYF. This rearrangement joins TRBV7-9 to TRBJ2-7, with unresolved D. CDR1 and CDR2 from the germline V gene are SEHNR and FQNEAQ (reference sequence). Trimming stripped 5 bases from V and 3 bases from J, with 14 bases between. The length of the CDR3 is 14 residues. Variable domain in full (rest from reference TRBV7-9 and TRBJ2-7): DTGVSQNPRHKITKRGQNVTFRCDPISEHNRLYWYRQTLGQGPEFLTYFQNEAQLEKSRLLSDRFSAERPKGSFSTLEIQRTEQGDSAMYLCASSLDTLSYEQYFGPGTRLTVT.

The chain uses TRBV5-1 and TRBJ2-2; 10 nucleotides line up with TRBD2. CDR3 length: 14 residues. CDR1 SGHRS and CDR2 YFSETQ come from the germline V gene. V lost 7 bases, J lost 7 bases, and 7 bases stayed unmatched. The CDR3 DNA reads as TGCGCCAGCTGCCTAGCGGGAGTGGTCGGGGAGCTGTTTTTT. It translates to CASCLAGVVGELFF.

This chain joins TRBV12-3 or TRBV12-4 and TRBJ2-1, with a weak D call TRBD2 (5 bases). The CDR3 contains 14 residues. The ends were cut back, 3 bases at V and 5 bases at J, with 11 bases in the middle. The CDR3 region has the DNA TGTGCCAGCAGTTTTGGACGGGGAAACAATGAGCAGTTCTTC. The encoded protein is CASSFGRGNNEQFF.

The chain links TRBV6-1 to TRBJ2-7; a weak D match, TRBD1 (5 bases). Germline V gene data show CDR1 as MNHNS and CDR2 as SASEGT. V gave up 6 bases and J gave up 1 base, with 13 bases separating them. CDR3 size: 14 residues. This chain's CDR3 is CASSQGVWSYEQYF. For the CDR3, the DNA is TGTGCCAGCAGCCAGGGTGTATGGTCCTACGAGCAGTACTTC.

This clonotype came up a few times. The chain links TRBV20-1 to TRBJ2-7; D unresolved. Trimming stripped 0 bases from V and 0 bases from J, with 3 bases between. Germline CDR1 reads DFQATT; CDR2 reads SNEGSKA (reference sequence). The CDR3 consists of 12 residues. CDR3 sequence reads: CSARDASYEQYF. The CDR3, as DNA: TGCAGTGCTAGAGACGCCTCCTACGAGCAGTACTTC.

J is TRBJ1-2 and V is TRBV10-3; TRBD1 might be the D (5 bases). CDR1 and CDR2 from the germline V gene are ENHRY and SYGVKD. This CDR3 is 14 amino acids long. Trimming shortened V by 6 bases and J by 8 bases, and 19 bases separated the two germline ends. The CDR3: CAIRRIGALRGYTF. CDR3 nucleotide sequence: TGTGCCATCAGGCGGATTGGGGCTCTTAGGGGCTACACCTTC.